This T cell receptor beta chain was profiled in a study of cytomegalovirus exposure and HLA in healthy donors. Whole-study findings and limits: Most of the CMV-associated TCR beta chains (in a later analysis) appeared to be HLA-restricted. A later analysis showed TCR association rates differing by HLA locus, peaking at DRB1 and lowest at HLA-C.

Points on this clone: What it binds is unknown.

The primer mix had 60 Vbeta and 13 Jbeta primers. Measured with immunoSEQ multiplex PCR; TCRdb has only the in-frame clones, and not every one. In the table there are over 150,000 clones, 68% of which are singletons. The CDR3 extends over 14 amino acids. The germline V gene encodes CDR1 MRHNA and CDR2 SNTAGT. Trimming shortened V by 5 bases and J by 0 bases, and 10 bases separated the two germline ends. The chain couples TRBV6-4 to TRBJ1-1; a possible D gene is TRBD1 (5 bases). The receptor was isolated from a man in his forties or fifties in good health and CMV-seronegative. Sequencing input: PBMCs. DNA of the CDR3: TGTGCCAGCAGTCTTACAGGTCTGAACACTGAAGCTTTCTTT. Residues: CASSLTGLNTEAFF.